A selection of T cell receptor beta chains follows, all from one sample in a study of cytomegalovirus exposure and HLA in healthy donors. Using immunoSEQ multiplex PCR, the repertoire was profiled, and TCRdb retains in-frame clones only, with some absent. The sample holds approximately 100,000 clones, 74% seen once. Sequenced input: PBMCs. Every receptor here comes from a human donor in good health. Each CDR3 is given with its conserved first and last residue. Some rows have no size entry. The others give once, few or many, or a class for an expanded clone.

V: TRBV28; size: .; J: TRBJ2-7; CDR3: CASSPPTGGSYEQYF
V: TRBV2; size: .; J: TRBJ1-1; CDR3: CASSIGQNTEAFF
V: TRBV29-1; size: .; J: TRBJ1-2; CDR3: CSVEGRDTF
V: TRBV30; size: few; J: TRBJ2-6; CDR3: CARREETAGANVLTF
V: TRBV4-2; size: .; J: TRBJ1-4; CDR3: CASSQGDKSSRLFF
V: TRBV29-1; size: .; J: TRBJ2-5; CDR3: CSVEEDLWGEAGGWETQYF
V: TRBV27; size: .; J: TRBJ2-1; CDR3: CASSTRSGTSGRRSYNEQFF
V: TRBV7-6; size: .; J: TRBJ2-2; CDR3: CASSLEASYTGELFF
V: TRBV5-4; size: once; J: TRBJ2-1; CDR3: CASSSEPLSNEQFF
V: TRBV7-8; size: .; J: TRBJ2-7; CDR3: CASSFRAQGSYEQYF
V: TRBV28; size: .; J: TRBJ2-2; CDR3: CASSLSGTGELFF
V: TRBV28; size: once; J: TRBJ1-4; CDR3: CASSITGQMAEKLFF
V: TRBV10-3; size: .; J: TRBJ1-2; CDR3: CAIRGGAGDYGYTF
V: TRBV19; size: once; J: TRBJ1-5; CDR3: CASSIPRQGGYQPQHF
V: TRBV10-3; size: .; J: TRBJ2-3; CDR3: CAISRGLSTDTQYF
V: TRBV2; size: once; J: TRBJ1-5; CDR3: CASRADSNQPQHF
V: TRBV5-4; size: .; J: TRBJ2-1; CDR3: CASSFSSSNEQFF
V: TRBV6-1; size: .; J: TRBJ1-4; CDR3: CASRAGGATNEKLFF
V: TRBV6-5; size: few; J: TRBJ1-1; CDR3: CASSFSPNRGPGFF
V: TRBV4-3; size: .; J: TRBJ2-7; CDR3: CASSQDPGQGATYEQYF
V: TRBV9; size: .; J: TRBJ2-5; CDR3: CASSRTAGMGETQYF